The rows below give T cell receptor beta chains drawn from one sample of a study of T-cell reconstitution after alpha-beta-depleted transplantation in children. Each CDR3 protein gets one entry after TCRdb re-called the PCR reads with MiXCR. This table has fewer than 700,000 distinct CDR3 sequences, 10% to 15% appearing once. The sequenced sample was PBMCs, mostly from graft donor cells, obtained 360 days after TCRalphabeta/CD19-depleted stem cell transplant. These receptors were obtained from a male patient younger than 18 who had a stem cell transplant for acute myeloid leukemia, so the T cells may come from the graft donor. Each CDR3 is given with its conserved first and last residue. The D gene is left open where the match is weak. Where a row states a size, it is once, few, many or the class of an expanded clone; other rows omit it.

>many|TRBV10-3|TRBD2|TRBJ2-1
TGTGCCATCAGGGGGGGACTAGCGGGAGGGTCCAATGAGCAGTTCTTC
CAIRGGLAGGSNEQFF
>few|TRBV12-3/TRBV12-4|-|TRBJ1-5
TGTGCCAGCAGTTTAGCGAGGAAAGCTCAGCCCCAGCATTTT
CASSLARKAQPQHF
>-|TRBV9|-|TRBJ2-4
TGTGCCAGCAGCACTCGATACCTGGGGGCAAGATTAGCCAAAAACATTCAGTACTTC
CASSTRYLGARLAKNIQYF
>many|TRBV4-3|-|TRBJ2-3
TGCGCCAGCAGCGTTACTAGCACAGATACGCAGTATTTT
CASSVTSTDTQYF
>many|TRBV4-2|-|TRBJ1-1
TGTGCCAGCAGCCAAAACACAGGGTGGATGAACACTGAAGCTTTCTTT
CASSQNTGWMNTEAFF
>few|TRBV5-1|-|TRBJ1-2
TGCGCCAGCAGGGACTTCTTAGGCTCCTATGGCTACACCTTC
CASRDFLGSYGYTF
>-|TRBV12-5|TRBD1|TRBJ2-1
TGTGCTAGTGGTTTGACGGCTGGGACAGGGGCCGGGAATGAGCAGTTCTTC
CASGLTAGTGAGNEQFF
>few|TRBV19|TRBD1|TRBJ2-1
TGTGCCAGTAGTACCCGGGACAGGGGGTACAATGAGCAGTTCTTC
CASSTRDRGYNEQFF
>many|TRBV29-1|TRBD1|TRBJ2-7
TGCAGCGTTGAAGAGGACAGGGCTGAGCAGTACTTC
CSVEEDRAEQYF
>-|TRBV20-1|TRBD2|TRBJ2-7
TGCAGTGCTAGGCCCCTTATGATAGCGGGAGAGTGGAACTACGAGCAGTACTTC
CSARPLMIAGEWNYEQYF